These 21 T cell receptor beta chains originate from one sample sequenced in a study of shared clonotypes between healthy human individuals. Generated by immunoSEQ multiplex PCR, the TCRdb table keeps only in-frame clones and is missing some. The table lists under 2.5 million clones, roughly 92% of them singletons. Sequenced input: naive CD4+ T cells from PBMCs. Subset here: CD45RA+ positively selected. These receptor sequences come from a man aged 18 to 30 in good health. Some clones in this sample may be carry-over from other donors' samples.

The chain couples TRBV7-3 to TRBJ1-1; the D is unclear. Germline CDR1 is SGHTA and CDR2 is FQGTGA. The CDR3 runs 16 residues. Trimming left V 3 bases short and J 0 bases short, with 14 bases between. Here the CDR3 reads CASSFLGRPMNTEAFF. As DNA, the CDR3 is TGTGCCAGCAGCTTTCTCGGACGGCCCATGAACACTGAAGCTTTCTTT. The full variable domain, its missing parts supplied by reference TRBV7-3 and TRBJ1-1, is GAGVSQTPSNKVTEKGKYVELRCDPISGHTALYWYRQSLGQGPEFLIYFQGTGAADDSGLPNDRFFAVRPEGSVSTLKIQRTERGDSAVYLCASSFLGRPMNTEAFFGQGTRLTVV.

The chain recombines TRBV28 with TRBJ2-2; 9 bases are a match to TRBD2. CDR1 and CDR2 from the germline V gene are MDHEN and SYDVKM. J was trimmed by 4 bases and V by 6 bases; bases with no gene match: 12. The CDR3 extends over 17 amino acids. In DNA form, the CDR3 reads TGTGCCAGCAGCCCCCATCGCGGGGGGGAGGGCACCGGGGAGCTGTTTTTT. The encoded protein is CASSPHRGGEGTGELFF. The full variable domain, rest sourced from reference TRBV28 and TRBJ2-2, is DVKVTQSSRYLVKRTGEKVFLECVQDMDHENMFWYRQDPGLGLRLIYFSYDVKMKEKGDIPEGYSVSREKKERFSLILESASTNQTSMYLCASSPHRGGEGTGELFFGEGSRLTVL.

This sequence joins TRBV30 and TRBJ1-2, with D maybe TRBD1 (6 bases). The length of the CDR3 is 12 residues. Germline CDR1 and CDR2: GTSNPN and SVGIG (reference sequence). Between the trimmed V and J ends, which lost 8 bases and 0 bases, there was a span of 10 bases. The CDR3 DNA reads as TGTGCCGAGGACAGTTCTAACTATGGCTACACCTTC. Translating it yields CAEDSSNYGYTF. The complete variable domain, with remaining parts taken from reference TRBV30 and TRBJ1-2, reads SQTIHQWPATLVQPVGSPLSLECTVEGTSNPNLYWYRQAAGRGLQLLFYSVGIGQISSEVPQNLSASRPQDRQFILSSKKLLLSDSGFYLCAEDSSNYGYTFGSGTRLTVV.

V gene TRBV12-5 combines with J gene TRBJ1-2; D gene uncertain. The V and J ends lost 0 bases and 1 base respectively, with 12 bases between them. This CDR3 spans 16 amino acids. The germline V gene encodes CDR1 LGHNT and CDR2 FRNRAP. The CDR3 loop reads CASGLVLSVDNYGYTF. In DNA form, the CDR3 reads TGTGCTAGTGGTTTGGTACTTTCAGTCGATAACTATGGCTACACCTTC.

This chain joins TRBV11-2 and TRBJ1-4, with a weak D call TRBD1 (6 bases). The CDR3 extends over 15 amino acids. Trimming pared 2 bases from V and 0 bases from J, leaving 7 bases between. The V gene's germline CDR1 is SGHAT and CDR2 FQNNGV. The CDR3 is CASSLRTATNEKLFF. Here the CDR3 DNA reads TGTGCCAGCAGCTTAAGGACAGCAACTAATGAAAAACTGTTTTTT.

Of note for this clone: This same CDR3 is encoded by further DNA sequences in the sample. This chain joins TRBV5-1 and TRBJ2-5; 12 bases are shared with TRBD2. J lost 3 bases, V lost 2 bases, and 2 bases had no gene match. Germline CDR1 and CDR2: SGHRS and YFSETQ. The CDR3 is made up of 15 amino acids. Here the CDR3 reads CASSLRLAGEETQYF. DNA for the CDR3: TGCGCCAGCAGCTTACGACTAGCGGGAGAAGAGACCCAGTACTTC.

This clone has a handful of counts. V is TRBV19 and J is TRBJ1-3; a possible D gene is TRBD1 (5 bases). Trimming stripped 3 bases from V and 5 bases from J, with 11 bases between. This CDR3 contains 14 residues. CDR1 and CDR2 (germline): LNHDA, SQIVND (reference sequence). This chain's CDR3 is CASSISQGRNTIYF. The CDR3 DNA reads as TGTGCCAGTAGTATCTCCCAGGGCAGAAACACCATATATTTT.

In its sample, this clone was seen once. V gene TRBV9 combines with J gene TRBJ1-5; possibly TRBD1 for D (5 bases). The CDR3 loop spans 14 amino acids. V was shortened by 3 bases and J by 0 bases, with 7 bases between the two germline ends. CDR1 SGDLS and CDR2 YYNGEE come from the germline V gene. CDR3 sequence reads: CASSATVSNQPQHF. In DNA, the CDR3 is TGTGCCAGCAGCGCGACAGTTAGCAATCAGCCCCAGCATTTT.

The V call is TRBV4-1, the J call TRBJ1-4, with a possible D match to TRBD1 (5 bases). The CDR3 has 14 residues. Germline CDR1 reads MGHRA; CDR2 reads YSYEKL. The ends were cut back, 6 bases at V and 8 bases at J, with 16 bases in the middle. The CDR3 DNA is TGCGCCAGCAGACGGGACCAGGCTGGAGAAAAACTGTTTTTT. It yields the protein CASRRDQAGEKLFF.

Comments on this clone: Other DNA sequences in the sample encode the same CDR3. CDR3 in amino acids: CASSFEDSYNEQFF. CDR3 coding DNA: TGTGCCAGCAGTTTTGAGGACTCCTACAATGAGCAGTTCTTC. V and J are TRBV27 and TRBJ2-1; D gene ambiguous. CDR1 is MNHEY, CDR2 SMNVEV, per germline (reference sequence). The CDR3 is 14 amino acids. The V gene lost 3 bases and the J gene lost 0 bases, with 6 bases spanning the gap.

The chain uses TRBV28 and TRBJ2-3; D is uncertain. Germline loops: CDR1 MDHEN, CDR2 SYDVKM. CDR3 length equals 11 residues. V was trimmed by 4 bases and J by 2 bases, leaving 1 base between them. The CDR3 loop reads CASSYTDTQYF. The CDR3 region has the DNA TGTGCCAGCAGTTACACAGATACGCAGTATTTT.

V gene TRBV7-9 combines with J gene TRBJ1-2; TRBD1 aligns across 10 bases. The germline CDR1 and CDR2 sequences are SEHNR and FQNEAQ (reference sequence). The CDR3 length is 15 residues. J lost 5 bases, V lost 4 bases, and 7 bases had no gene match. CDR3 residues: CASSSTGGARYGYTF. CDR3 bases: TGTGCCAGCAGCTCGACAGGGGGCGCGAGGTATGGCTACACCTTC.

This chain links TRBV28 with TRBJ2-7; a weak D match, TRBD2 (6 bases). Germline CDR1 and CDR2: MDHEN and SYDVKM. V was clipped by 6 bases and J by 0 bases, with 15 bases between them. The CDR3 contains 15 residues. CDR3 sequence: CASSPPAGSSYEQYF. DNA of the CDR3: TGTGCCAGCAGCCCTCCGGCGGGGAGCTCCTACGAGCAGTACTTC.

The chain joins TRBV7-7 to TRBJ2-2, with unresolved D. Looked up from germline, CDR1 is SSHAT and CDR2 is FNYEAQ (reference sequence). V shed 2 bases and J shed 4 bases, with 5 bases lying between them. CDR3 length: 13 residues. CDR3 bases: TGTGCCAGCAGCTTATCGGGCACCGGGGAGCTGTTTTTT. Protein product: CASSLSGTGELFF. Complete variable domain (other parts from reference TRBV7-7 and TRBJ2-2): GAGVSQSPRYKVTKRGQDVTLRCDPISSHATLYWYQQALGQGPEFLTYFNYEAQPDKSGLPSDRFSAERPEGSISTLTIQRTEQRDSAMYRCASSLSGTGELFFGEGSRLTVL.

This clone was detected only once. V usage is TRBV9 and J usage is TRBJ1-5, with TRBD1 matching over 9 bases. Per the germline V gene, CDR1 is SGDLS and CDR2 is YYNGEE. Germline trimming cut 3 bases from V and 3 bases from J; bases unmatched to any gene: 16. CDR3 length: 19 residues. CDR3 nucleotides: TGTGCCAGCAGCGAGCACAGGGGGCGCAATAAAGAAAACAATCAGCCCCAGCATTTT. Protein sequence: CASSEHRGRNKENNQPQHF.

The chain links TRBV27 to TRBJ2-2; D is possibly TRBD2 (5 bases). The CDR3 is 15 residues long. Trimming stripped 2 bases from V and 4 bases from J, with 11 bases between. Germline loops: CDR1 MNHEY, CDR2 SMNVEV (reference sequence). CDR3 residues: CASSLRGSTTGELFF. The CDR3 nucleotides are TGTGCCAGCAGTTTAAGAGGGAGTACCACCGGGGAGCTGTTTTTT.

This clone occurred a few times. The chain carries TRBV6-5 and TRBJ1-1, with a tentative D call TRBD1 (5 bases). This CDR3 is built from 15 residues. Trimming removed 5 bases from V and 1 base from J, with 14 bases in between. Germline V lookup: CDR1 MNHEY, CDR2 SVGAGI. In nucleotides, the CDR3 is TGTGCCAGCAGTCCCCTGCCCCAGGGGAACACTGAAGCTTTCTTT. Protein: CASSPLPQGNTEAFF.

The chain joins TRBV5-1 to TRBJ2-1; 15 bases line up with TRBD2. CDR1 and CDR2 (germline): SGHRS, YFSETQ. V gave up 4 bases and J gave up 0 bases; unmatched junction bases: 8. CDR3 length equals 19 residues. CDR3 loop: CASSLRTSGRASSYNEQFF. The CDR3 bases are TGCGCCAGCAGCCTACGGACTAGCGGGAGGGCTAGCTCCTACAATGAGCAGTTCTTC.

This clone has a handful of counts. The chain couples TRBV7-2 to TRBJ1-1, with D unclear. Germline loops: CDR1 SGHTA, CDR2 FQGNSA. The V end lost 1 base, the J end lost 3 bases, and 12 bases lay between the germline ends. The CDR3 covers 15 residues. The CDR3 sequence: CASSLGRQYDTEAFF. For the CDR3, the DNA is TGTGCCAGCAGCTTAGGGCGGCAGTACGACACTGAAGCTTTCTTT.

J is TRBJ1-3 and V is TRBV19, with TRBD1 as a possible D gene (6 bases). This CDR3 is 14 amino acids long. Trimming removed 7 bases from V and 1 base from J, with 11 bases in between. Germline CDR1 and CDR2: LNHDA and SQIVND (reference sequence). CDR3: CASNTGTSGNTIYF. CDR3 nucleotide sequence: TGTGCCAGTAATACAGGGACATCTGGAAACACCATATATTTT.

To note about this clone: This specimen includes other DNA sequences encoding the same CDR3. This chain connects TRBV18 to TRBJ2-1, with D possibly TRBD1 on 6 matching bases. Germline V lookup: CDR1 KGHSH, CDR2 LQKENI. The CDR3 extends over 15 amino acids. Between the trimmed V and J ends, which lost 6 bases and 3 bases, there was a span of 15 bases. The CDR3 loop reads CASSPGHGDYNEQFF. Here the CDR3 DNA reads TGTGCCAGCTCTCCGGGACACGGAGACTACAATGAGCAGTTCTTC.